This T cell receptor beta chain derives from a study of monozygotic twins with inflammatory bowel disease. Using TCRalpha and TCRbeta cDNA, the researchers carried out two nested PCRs that lasted roughly 16 and 10 cycles. TCRdb re-analyzed the 5' RACE reads; it lists each CDR3 protein once, without DNA. The sample holds around 450,000 distinct CDR3 sequences. This CDR3 has 12 residues. CDR1 DFQATT and CDR2 SNEGSKA come from the germline V gene (reference sequence). Sequenced input: blood. The sequence was obtained from a human donor with ulcerative colitis or Crohn's disease, or a healthy co-twin of an affected twin (not recorded which). The chain recombines TRBV20-1 with TRBJ1-5; the D call from TCRdb, TRBD1, cannot be confirmed without DNA. The CDR3 loop reads CSVRDSNQPQHF.